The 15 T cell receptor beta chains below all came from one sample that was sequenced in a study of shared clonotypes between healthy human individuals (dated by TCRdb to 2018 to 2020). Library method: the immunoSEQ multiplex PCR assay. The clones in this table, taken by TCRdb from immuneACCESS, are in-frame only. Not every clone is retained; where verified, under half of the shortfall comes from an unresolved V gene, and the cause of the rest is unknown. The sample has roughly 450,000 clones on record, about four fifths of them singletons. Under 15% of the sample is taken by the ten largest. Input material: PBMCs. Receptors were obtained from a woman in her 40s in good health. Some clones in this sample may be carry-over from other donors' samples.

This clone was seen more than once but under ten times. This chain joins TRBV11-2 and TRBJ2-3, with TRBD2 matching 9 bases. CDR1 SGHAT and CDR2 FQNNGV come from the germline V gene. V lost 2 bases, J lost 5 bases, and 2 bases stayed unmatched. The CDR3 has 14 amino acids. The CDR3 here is CASSLISGRDTQYF. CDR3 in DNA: TGTGCCAGCAGCTTAATTAGCGGGAGAGATACGCAGTATTTT.

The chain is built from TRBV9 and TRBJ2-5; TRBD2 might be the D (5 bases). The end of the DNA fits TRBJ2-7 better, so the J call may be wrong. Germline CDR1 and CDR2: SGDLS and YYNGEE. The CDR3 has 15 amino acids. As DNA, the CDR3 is TGTGCCAGCAGCGTAGGAGGGTCCCTCTCCTACGAGCAGTACTTC. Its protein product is CASSVGGSLSYEQYF.

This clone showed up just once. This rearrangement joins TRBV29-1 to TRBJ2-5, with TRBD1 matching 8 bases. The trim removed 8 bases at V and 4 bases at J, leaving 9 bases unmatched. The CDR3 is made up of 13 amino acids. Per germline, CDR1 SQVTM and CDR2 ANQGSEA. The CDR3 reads CSISRTGIETQYF. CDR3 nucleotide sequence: TGCAGCATCTCCCGGACAGGGATAGAGACCCAGTACTTC. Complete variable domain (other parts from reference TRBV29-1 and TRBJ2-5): SAVISQKPSRDICQRGTSLTIQCQVDSQVTMMFWYRQQPGQSLTLIATANQGSEATYESGFVIDKFPISRPNLTFSTLTVSNMSPEDSSIYLCSISRTGIETQYFGPGTRLLVL.

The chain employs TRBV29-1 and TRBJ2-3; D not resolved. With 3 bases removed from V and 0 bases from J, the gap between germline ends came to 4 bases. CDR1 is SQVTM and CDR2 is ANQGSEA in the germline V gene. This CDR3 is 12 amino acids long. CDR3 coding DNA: TGCAGCGTTGAGGACAGCACAGATACGCAGTATTTT. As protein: CSVEDSTDTQYF.

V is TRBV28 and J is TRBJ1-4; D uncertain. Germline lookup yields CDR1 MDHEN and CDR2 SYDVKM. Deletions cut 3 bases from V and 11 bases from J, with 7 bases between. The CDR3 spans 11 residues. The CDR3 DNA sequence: TGTGCCAGCAGTTTGGGCCTGAAACTGTTTTTT. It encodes CASSLGLKLFF.

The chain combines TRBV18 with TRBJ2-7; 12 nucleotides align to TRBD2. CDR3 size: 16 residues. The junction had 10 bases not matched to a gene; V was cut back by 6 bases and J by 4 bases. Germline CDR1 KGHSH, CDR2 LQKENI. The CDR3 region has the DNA TGTGCCAGCTCCCCTTCGACTAGCGGGAGTGCGTACGAGCAGTACTTC. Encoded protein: CASSPSTSGSAYEQYF.

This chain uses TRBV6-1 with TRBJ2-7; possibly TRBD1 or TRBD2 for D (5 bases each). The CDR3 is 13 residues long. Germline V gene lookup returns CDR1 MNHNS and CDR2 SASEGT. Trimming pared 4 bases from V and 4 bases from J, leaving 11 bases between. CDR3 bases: TGTGCCAGCAGTGTCCGGGACGGGTACGAGCAGTACTTC. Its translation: CASSVRDGYEQYF.

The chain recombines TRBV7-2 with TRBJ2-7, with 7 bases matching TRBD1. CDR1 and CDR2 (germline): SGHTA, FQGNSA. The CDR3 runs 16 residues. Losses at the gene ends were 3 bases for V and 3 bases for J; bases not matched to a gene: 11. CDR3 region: CASSLDRSDNYYEQYF. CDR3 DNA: TGTGCCAGCAGCTTGGACAGGTCAGACAACTACTACGAGCAGTACTTC.

The CDR3 coding sequence is TGTGCCAGCAGCCCGAGGACAGGCGGGGATTCACCCCTCCACTTT. Translated: CASSPRTGGDSPLHF. The rearrangement links TRBV7-2 to TRBJ1-6; 7 bases line up with TRBD1. Trimming cost V 5 bases and J 8 bases; bases outside gene matches: 9. The CDR3 extends over 15 amino acids. Germline lookup yields CDR1 SGHTA and CDR2 FQGNSA.

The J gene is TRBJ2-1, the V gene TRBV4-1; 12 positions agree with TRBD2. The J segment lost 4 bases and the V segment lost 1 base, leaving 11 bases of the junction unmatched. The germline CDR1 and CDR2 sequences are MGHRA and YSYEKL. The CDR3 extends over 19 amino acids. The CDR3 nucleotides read TGCGCCAGCAGCCAAGCGGGGCTAGCGGGAGGGCCTCGGTACAATGAGCAGTTCTTC. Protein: CASSQAGLAGGPRYNEQFF.

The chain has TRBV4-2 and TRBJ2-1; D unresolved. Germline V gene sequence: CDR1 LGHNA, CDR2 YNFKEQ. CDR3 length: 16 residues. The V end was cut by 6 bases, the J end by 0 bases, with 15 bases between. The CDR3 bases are TGTGCCAGCAGGCCTGGCGCGACGAGCTCCTACAATGAGCAGTTCTTC. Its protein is CASRPGATSSYNEQFF.

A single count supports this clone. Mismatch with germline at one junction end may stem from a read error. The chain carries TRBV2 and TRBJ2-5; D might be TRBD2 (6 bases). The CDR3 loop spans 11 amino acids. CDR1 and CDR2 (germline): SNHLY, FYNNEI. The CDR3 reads CASSGGTRGNF. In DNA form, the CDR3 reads TGTGCCAGCAGTGGCGGGACCCGAGGGAACTTC. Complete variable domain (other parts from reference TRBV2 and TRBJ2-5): EPEVTQTPSHQVTQMGQEVILRCVPISNHLYFYWYRQILGQKVEFLVSFYNNEISEKSEIFDDQFSVERPDGSNFTLKIRSTKLEDSAMYFCASSGGTRGNFGPGTRLLVL.

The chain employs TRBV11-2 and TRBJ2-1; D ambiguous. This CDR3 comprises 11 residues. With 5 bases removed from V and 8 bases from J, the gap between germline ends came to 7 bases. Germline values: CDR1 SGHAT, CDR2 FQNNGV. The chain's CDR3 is CASSRLDEQFF. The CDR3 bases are TGTGCCAGCAGCCGGCTAGATGAGCAGTTCTTC.

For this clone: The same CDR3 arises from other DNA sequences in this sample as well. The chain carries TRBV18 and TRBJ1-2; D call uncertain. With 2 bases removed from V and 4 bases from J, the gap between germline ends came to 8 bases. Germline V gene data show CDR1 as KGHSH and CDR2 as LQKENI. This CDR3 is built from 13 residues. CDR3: CASSPSGSYGYTF. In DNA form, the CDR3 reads TGTGCCAGCTCACCATCAGGCTCCTATGGCTACACCTTC. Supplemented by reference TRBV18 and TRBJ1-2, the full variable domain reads NAGVMQNPRHLVRRRGQEARLRCSPMKGHSHVYWYRQLPEEGLKFMVYLQKENIIDESGMPKERFSAEFPKEGPSILRIQQVVRGDSAAYFCASSPSGSYGYTFGSGTRLTVV.

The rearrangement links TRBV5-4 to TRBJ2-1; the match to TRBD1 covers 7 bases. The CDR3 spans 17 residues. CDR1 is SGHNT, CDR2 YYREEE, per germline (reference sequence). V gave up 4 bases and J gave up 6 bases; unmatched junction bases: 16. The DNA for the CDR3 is TGTGCCAGCAGCCCAAGAGCGGCGCGTTCAGGGGGCAATGAGCAGTTCTTC. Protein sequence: CASSPRAARSGGNEQFF.